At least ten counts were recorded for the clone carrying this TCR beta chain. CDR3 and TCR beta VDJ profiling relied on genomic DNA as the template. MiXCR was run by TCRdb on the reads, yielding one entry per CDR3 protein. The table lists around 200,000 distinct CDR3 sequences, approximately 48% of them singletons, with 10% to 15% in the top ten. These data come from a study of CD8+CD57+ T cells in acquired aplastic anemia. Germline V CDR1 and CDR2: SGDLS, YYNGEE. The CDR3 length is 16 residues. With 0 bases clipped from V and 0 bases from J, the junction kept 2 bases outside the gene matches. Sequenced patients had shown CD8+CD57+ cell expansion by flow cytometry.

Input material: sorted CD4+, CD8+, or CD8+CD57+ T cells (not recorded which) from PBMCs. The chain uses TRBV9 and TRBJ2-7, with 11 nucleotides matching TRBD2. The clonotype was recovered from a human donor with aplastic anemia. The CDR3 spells CASSVGLAGSSYEQYF. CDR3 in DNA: TGTGCCAGCAGCGTAGGACTAGCGGGGAGCTCCTACGAGCAGTACTTC. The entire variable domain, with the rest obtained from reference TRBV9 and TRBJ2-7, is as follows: DSGVTQTPKHLITATGQRVTLRCSPRSGDLSVYWYQQSLDQGLQFLIQYYNGEERAKGNILERFSAQQFPDLHSELNLSSLELGDSALYFCASSVGLAGSSYEQYFGPGTRLTVT.